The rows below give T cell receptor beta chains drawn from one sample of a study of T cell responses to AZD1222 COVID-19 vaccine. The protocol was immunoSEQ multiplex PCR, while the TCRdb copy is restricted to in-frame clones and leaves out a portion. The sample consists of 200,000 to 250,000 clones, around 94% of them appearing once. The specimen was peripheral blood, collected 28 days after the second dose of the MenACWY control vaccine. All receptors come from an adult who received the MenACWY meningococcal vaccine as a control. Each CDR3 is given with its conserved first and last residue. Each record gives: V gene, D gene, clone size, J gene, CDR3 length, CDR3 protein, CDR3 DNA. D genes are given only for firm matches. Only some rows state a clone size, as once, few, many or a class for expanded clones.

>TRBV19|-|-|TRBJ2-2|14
CASSGVSNTGELFF
TGTGCCAGCTCAGGAGTTTCGAACACCGGGGAGCTGTTTTTT
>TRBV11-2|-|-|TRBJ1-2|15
CASSLEGEGLYGYTF
TGTGCCAGCAGCTTAGAAGGGGAGGGCCTCTATGGCTACACCTTC
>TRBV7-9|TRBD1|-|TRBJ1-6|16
CASSSTGGFYNSPLHF
TGTGCCAGCAGCTCCACAGGGGGATTTTATAATTCACCCCTCCACTTT
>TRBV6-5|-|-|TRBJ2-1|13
CASKKDSYNEQFF
TGTGCCAGCAAGAAGGATTCTTACAATGAGCAGTTCTTC
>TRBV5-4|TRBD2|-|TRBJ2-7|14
CASSLGTSSDEQYF
TGTGCCAGCAGCTTGGGGACTAGCTCCGACGAGCAGTACTTC
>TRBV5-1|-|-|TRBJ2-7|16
CASSPPGRVPSYEQYF
TGCGCCAGCAGCCCTCCTGGGCGGGTCCCCTCCTACGAGCAGTACTTC
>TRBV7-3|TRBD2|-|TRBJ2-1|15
CASRAGGLNYNEQFF
TGTGCCAGCAGGGCCGGGGGACTAAACTACAATGAGCAGTTCTTC
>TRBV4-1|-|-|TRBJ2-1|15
CASSQAIMWGDEQFF
TGCGCCAGCAGCCAAGCGATTATGTGGGGCGATGAGCAGTTCTTC
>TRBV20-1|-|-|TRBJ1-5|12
CSASAGRQPQHF
TGCAGTGCTAGTGCAGGGAGGCAGCCCCAGCATTTT
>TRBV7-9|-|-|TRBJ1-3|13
CASSLDRGNTIYF
TGTGCCAGCAGCTTAGATAGGGGAAACACCATATATTTT
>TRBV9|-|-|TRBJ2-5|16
CASSVGGLGPKETQYF
TGTGCCAGCAGCGTAGGGGGTCTGGGACCGAAGGAGACCCAGTACTTC
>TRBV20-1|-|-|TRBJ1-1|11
CSARANTEAFF
TGCAGTGCTAGAGCGAACACTGAAGCTTTCTTT
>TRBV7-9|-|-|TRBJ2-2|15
CASSSDRTNTGELFF
TGTGCCAGCAGCTCAGACAGGACGAACACCGGGGAGCTGTTTTTT
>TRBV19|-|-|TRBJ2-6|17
CASTRGGIGSGANVLTF
TGTGCCTCAACGAGGGGGGGGATTGGTTCTGGGGCCAACGTCCTGACTTTC
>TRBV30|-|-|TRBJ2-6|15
CAWSVSLTGANVLTF
TGTGCCTGGAGTGTCTCCCTAACTGGGGCCAACGTCCTGACTTTC
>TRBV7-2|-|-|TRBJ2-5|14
CASSPQQGQETQYF
TGTGCCAGCAGCCCACAACAGGGCCAAGAGACCCAGTACTTC
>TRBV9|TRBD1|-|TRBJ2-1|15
CASSVDGTGANEQFF
TGTGCCAGCAGCGTAGACGGGACAGGGGCAAATGAGCAGTTCTTC
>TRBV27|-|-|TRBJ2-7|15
CASSLGAQPPYEQYF
TGTGCCAGCAGTTTAGGGGCTCAACCCCCCTACGAGCAGTACTTC
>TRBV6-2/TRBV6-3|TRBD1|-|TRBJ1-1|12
CASSGQVTEAFF
TGTGCCAGCAGTGGACAGGTCACTGAAGCTTTCTTT
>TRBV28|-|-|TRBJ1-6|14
CASSLGRDNSPLHF
TGTGCCAGCAGCCTCGGCCGGGATAATTCACCCCTCCACTTT
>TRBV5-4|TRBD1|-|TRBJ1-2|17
CASSIGQGSLTNYGYTF
TGTGCCAGCAGCATCGGACAGGGCTCCCTCACTAACTATGGCTACACCTTC
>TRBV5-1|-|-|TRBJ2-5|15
CASSLVDRQQETQYF
TGCGCCAGCAGCTTGGTTGATAGACAGCAAGAGACCCAGTACTTC
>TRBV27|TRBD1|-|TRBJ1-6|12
CASSPDRSPLHF
TGTGCCAGCAGTCCGGACAGGTCACCCCTCCACTTT
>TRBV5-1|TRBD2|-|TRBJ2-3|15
CASSLVSGGTDTQYF
TGCGCCAGCAGCTTGGTCAGCGGGGGGACAGATACGCAGTATTTT
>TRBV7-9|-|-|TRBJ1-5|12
CASSYLNQPQHF
TGTGCCAGCAGCTACCTAAATCAGCCCCAGCATTTT
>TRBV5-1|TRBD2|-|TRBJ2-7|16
CASSSRTSGISYEQYF
TGCGCCAGCAGCTCGCGGACTAGTGGGATCTCCTACGAGCAGTACTTC
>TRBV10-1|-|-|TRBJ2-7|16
CASSEWRDPSSYEQYF
TGCGCCAGCAGTGAGTGGCGGGACCCGAGCTCCTACGAGCAGTACTTC
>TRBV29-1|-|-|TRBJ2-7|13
CSVIWDTGYEQYF
TGCAGCGTAATATGGGACACGGGCTACGAGCAGTACTTC
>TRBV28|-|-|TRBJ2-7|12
CASSLDSYEQYF
TGTGCCAGCAGTTTAGATTCGTACGAGCAGTACTTC
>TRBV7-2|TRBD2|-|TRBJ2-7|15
CASSSYSGSSYEQYF
TGTGCCAGCAGCTCCTATAGCGGGAGCTCCTACGAGCAGTACTTC
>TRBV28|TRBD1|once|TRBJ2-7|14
CASRPTGVPYEQYF
TGTGCCAGCAGGCCGACAGGGGTCCCCTACGAGCAGTACTTC
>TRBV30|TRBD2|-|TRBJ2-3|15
CAWKGGLAVTDTQYF
TGTGCCTGGAAGGGGGGACTAGCGGTCACAGATACGCAGTATTTT
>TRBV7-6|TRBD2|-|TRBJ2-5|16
CASSREGTSSRETQYF
TGTGCCAGCAGCCGTGAGGGGACTAGTTCTCGTGAGACCCAGTACTTC
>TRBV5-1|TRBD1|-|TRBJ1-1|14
CASRLGQGNTEAFF
TGCGCCAGCAGACTGGGACAGGGCAACACTGAAGCTTTCTTT
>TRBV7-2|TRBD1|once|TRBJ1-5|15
CASSLEDRGSQPQHF
TGTGCCAGCAGCTTAGAGGACAGGGGAAGTCAGCCCCAGCATTTT
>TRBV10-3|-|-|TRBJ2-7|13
CAISDSGSYEQYF
TGTGCCATCAGTGATAGCGGCTCCTACGAGCAGTACTTC
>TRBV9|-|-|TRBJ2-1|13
CASSVVEGNEQFF
TGTGCCAGCAGCGTAGTGGAGGGCAATGAGCAGTTCTTC
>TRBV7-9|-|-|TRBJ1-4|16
CASSLREEKGSEKLFF
TGTGCCAGCAGCCTAAGAGAGGAGAAAGGTAGTGAAAAACTGTTTTTT
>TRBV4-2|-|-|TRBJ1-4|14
CATSFRRGNEKLFF
TGTGCCACCAGCTTCAGGAGGGGTAATGAAAAACTGTTTTTT
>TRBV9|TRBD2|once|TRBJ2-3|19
CASSTRGLAGTDSTDTQYF
TGTGCCAGCAGCACAAGGGGACTAGCGGGGACTGATAGCACAGATACGCAGTATTTT
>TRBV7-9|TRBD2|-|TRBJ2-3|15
CASSLVAGDTDTQYF
TGTGCCAGCAGCTTAGTTGCGGGAGACACAGATACGCAGTATTTT
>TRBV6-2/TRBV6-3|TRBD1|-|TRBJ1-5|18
CASSPAGLRTGGNQPQHF
TGTGCCAGCAGCCCTGCAGGTCTGCGGACAGGAGGGAATCAGCCCCAGCATTTT
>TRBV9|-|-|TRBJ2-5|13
CAIVGGRRETQYF
TGTGCCATCGTAGGGGGGCGGCGGGAGACCCAGTACTTC
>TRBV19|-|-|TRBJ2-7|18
CASSIDGGLTGASYEQYF
TGTGCCAGTAGTATAGATGGAGGGCTGACGGGGGCCTCCTACGAGCAGTACTTC
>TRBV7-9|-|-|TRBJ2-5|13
CASTQWGQETQYF
TGTGCCAGCACCCAATGGGGACAAGAGACCCAGTACTTC
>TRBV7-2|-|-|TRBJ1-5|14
CASSFSGANQPQHF
TGTGCCAGCAGCTTCTCGGGGGCAAATCAGCCCCAGCATTTT
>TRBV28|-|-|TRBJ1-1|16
CASVNYYGREGTEAFF
TGTGCCAGCGTAAATTATTACGGCAGGGAGGGCACTGAAGCTTTCTTT
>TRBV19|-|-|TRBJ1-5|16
CASSIAGPGPNQPQHF
TGTGCCAGTAGTATAGCGGGACCGGGCCCCAATCAGCCCCAGCATTTT
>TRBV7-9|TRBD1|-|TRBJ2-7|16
CASSLGVRDRAYEQYF
TGTGCCAGCAGCTTAGGGGTGAGAGACAGGGCGTACGAGCAGTACTTC
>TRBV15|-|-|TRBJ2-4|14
CATAGGGLKNIQYF
TGTGCCACCGCTGGGGGGGGGCTCAAAAACATTCAGTACTTC
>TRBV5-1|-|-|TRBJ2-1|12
CASSLWDNEQFF
TGCGCCAGCAGCTTGTGGGATAATGAGCAGTTCTTC
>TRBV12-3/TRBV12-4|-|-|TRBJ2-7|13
CASSRPGQQTQYF
TGTGCCAGCAGCCGGCCGGGACAACAAACGCAGTACTTC
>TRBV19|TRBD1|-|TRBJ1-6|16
CASSIATGVDNSPLHF
TGTGCCAGTAGTATAGCTACAGGGGTTGATAATTCACCCCTCCACTTT
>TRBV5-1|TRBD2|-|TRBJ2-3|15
CASMPSGGPTDTQYF
TGCGCCAGCATGCCTAGCGGGGGGCCTACAGATACGCAGTATTTT
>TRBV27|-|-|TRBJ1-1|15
CASSLSAGVGTEAFF
TGTGCCAGCAGTTTATCGGCAGGGGTGGGCACTGAAGCTTTCTTT
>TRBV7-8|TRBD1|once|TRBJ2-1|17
CASSLAWTGGVHNEQFF
TGTGCCAGCAGCTTAGCGTGGACAGGGGGCGTGCACAATGAGCAGTTCTTC
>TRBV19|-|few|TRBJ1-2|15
CASSKGQDLYYGYTF
TGTGCCAGTAGTAAGGGCCAGGACTTGTACTATGGCTACACCTTC